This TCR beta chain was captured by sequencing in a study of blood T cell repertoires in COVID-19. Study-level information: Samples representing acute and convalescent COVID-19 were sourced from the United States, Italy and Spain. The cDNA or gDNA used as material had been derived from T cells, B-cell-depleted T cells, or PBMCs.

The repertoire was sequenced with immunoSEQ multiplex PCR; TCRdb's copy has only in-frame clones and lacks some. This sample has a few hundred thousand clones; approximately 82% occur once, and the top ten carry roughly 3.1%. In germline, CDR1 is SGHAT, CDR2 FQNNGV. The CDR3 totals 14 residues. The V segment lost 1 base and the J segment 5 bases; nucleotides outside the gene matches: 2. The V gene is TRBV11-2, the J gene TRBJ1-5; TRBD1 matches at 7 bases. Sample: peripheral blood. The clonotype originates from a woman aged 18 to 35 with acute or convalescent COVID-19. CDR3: CASSLAGQYQPQHF. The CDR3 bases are TGTGCCAGCAGCTTAGCGGGACAGTATCAGCCCCAGCATTTT.